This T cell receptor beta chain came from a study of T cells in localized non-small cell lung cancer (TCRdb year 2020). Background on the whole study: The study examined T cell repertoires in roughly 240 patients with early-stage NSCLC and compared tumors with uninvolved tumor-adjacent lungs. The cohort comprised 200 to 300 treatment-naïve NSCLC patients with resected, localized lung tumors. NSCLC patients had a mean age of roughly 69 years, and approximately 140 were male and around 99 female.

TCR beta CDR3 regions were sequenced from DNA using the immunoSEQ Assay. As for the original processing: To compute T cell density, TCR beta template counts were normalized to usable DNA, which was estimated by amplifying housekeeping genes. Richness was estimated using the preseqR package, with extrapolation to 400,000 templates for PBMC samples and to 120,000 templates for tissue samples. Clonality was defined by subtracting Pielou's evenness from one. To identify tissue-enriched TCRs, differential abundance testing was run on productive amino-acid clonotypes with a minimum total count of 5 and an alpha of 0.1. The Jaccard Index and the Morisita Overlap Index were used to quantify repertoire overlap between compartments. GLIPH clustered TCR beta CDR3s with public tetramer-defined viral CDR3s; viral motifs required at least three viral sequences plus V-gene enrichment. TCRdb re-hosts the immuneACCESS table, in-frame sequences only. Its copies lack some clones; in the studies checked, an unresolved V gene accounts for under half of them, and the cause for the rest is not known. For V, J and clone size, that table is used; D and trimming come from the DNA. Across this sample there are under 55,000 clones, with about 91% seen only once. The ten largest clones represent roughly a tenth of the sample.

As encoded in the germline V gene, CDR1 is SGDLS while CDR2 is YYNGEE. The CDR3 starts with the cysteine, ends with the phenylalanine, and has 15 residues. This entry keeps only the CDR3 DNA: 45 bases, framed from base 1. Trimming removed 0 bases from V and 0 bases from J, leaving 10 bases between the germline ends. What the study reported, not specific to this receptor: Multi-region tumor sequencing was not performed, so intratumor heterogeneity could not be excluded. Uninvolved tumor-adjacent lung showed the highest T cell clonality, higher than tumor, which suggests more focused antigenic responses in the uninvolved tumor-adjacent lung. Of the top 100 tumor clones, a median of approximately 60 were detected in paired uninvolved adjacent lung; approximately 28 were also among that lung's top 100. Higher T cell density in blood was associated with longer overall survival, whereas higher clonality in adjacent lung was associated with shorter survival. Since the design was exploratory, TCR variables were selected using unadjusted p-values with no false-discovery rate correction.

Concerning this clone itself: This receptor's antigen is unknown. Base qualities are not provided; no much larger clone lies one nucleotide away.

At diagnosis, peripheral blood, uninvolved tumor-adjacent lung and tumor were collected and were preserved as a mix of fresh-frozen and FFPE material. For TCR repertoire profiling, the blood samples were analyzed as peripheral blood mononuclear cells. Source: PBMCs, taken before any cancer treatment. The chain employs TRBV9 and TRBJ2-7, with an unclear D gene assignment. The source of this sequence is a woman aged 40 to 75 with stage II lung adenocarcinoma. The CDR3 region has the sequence CASSVDGLTSYEQYF. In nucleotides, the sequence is TGTGCCAGCAGCGTAGACGGGCTTACCTCCTACGAGCAGTACTTC.